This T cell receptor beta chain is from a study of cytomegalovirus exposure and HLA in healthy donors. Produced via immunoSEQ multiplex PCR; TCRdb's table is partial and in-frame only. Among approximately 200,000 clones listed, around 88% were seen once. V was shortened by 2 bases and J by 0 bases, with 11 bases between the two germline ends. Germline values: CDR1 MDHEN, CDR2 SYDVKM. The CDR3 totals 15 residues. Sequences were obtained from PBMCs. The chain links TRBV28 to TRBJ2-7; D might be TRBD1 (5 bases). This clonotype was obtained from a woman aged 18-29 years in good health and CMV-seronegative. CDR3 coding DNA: TGTGCCAGCAGTTTACCTATAGGGGCCTCCTACGAGCAGTACTTC. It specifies CASSLPIGASYEQYF.